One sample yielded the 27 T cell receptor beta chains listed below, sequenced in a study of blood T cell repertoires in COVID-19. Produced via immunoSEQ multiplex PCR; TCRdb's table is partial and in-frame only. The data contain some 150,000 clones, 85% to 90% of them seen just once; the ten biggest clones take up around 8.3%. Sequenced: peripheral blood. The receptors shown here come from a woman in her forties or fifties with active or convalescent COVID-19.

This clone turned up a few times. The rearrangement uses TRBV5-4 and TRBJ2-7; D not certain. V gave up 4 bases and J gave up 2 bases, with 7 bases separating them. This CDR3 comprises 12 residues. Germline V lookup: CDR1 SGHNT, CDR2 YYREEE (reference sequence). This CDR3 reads CASSDTAYEQYF. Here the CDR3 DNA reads TGTGCCAGCAGCGATACAGCCTACGAGCAGTACTTC.

In nucleotides, the CDR3 is TGCAGCGTTGTCGGCGGGTCTGAGGGCTACACCTTC. Its translation is CSVVGGSEGYTF. The chain employs TRBV29-1 and TRBJ1-2; D ambiguous. Germline loops: CDR1 SQVTM, CDR2 ANQGSEA. This CDR3 comprises 12 residues. V was cut by 4 bases and J by 8 bases, with 14 bases left in between.

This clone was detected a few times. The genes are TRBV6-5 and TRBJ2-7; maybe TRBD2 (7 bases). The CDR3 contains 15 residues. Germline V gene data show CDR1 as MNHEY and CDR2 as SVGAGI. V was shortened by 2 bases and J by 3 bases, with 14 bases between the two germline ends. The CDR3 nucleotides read TGTGCCAGCAGTTACGGGGGAGGGGGGCACTACGAGCAGTACTTC. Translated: CASSYGGGGHYEQYF.

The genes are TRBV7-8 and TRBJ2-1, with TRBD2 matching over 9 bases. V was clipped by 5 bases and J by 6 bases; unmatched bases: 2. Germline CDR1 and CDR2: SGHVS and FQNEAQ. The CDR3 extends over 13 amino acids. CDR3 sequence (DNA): TGTGCCAGCAGCCTTAGCGGGAGCAATGAGCAGTTCTTC. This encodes CASSLSGSNEQFF.

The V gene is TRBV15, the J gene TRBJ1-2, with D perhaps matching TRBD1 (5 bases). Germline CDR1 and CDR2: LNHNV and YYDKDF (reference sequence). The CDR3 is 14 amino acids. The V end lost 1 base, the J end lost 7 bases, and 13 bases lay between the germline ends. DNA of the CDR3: TGTGCCACCAGCAGAGTAGCGGGGCCCGGTGGCTACACCTTC. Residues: CATSRVAGPGGYTF. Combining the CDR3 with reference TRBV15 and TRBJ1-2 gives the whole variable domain DAMVIQNPRYQVTQFGKPVTLSCSQTLNHNVMYWYQQKSSQAPKLLFHYYDKDFNNEADTPDNFQSRRPNTSFCFLDIRSPGLGDTAMYLCATSRVAGPGGYTFGSGTRLTVV.

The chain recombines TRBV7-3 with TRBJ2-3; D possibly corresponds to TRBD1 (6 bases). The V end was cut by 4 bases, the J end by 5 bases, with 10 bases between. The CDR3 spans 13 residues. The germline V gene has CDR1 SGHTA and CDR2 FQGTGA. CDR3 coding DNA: TGTGCCAGCAGCTACACAGGGAGAGATACGCAGTATTTT. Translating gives CASSYTGRDTQYF.

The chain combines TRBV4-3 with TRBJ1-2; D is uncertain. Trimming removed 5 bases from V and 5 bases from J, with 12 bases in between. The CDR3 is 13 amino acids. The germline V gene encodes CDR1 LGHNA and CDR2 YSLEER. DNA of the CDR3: TGCGCCAGCAGCAAGAACCCAGTGTATGGCTACACCTTC. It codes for CASSKNPVYGYTF.

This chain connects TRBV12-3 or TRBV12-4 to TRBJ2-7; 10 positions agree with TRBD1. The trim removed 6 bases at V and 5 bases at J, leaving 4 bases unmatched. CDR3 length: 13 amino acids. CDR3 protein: CASRRDRGHEQYF. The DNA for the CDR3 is TGTGCCAGCAGAAGGGACAGGGGCCACGAGCAGTACTTC.

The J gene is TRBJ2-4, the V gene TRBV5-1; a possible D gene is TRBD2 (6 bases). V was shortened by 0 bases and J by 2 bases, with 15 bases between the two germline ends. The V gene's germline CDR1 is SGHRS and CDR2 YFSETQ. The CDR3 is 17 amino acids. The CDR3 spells CASSLAGGSGTKNIQYF. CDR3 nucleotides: TGCGCCAGCAGCTTGGCCGGGGGTTCGGGTACCAAAAACATTCAGTACTTC.

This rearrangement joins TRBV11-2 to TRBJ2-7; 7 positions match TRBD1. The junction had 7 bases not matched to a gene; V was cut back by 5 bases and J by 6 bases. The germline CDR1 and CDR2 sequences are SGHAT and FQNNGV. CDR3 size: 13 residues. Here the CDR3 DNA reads TGTGCCAGCAGCCTGGGACCAGGGGGCGAGCAGTACTTC. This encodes CASSLGPGGEQYF.

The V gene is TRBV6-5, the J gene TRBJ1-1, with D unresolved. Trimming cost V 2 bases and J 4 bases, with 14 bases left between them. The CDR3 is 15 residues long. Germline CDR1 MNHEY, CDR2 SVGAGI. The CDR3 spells CASSYQPGVFTEAFF. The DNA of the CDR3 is TGTGCCAGCAGTTACCAACCCGGGGTTTTCACTGAAGCTTTCTTT.

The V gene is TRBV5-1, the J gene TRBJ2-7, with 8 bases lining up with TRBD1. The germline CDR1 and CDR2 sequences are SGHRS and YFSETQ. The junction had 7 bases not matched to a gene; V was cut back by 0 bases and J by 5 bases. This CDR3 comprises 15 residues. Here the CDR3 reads CASSLARGPLDEQYF. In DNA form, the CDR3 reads TGCGCCAGCAGCTTGGCCAGGGGGCCTTTGGACGAGCAGTACTTC.

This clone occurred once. For the CDR3, the DNA is TGTGCCAGCAACAGGGGTCCCACAGATACGCAGTATTTT. Protein: CASNRGPTDTQYF. The chain couples TRBV12-3 or TRBV12-4 to TRBJ2-3; TRBD1 matches 7 bases. This CDR3 comprises 13 residues. The junction had 3 bases not matched to a gene; V was cut back by 7 bases and J by 2 bases.

The CDR3 DNA sequence: TGTGCCAGCAGTCCCACGACAGGGGGGCTCTATGGCTACACCTTC. This gives the protein CASSPTTGGLYGYTF. The gene calls are TRBV28 and TRBJ1-2; TRBD1 agrees at 9 bases. CDR1 MDHEN and CDR2 SYDVKM come from the germline V gene. V was clipped by 5 bases and J by 4 bases; unmatched bases: 8. This CDR3 has 15 residues.

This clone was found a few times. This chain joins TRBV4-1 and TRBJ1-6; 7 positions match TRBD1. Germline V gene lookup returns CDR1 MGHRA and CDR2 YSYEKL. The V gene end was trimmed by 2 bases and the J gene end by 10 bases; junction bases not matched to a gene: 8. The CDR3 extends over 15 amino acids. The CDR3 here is CASSQYDREGSPLHF. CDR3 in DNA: TGCGCCAGCAGCCAATACGACAGGGAAGGATCACCCCTCCACTTT.

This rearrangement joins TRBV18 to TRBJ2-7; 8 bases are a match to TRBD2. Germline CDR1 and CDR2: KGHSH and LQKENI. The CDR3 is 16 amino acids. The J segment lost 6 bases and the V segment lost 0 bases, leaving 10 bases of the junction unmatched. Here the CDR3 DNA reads TGTGCCAGCTCACCACCGGTATCTGCGGGAGGATCCGAGCAGTACTTC. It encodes CASSPPVSAGGSEQYF.

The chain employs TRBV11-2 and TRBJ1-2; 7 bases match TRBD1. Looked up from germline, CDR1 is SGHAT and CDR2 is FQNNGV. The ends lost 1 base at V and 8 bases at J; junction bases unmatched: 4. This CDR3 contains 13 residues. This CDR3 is CASSLGQGWGYTF. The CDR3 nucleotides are TGTGCCAGCAGCTTAGGACAGGGTTGGGGCTACACCTTC.

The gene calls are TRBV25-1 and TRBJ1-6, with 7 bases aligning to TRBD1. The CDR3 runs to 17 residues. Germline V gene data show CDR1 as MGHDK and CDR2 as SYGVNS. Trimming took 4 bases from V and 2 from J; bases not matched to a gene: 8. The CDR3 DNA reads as TGTGCCAGCAGTGGAACTCGACAGGGAACCTATAATTCACCCCTCCACTTT. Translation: CASSGTRQGTYNSPLHF.

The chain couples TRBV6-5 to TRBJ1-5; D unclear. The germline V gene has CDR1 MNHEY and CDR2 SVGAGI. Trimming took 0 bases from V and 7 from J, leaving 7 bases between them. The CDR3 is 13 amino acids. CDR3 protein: CASSYSESQPQHF. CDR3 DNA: TGTGCCAGCAGTTACTCCGAGTCCCAGCCCCAGCATTTT.

CDR3 residues: CASSPRRGKGETQYF. The DNA of the CDR3 is TGTGCCAGCAGTCCACGAAGGGGGAAAGGGGAGACCCAGTACTTC. V is TRBV6-6 and J is TRBJ2-5; possible D gene TRBD1, 6 bases. The germline V gene has CDR1 MNHNY and CDR2 SVGAGI (reference sequence). The CDR3 runs to 15 residues. Trimming pared 5 bases from V and 5 bases from J, leaving 18 bases between.

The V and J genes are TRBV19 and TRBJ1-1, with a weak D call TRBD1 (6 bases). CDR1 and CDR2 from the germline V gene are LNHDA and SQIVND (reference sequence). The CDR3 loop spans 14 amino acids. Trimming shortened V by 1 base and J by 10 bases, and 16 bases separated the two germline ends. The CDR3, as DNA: TGTGCCAGTAGTATAGGAACAGGGTACGGAGCAGCTTTCTTT. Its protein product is CASSIGTGYGAAFF.

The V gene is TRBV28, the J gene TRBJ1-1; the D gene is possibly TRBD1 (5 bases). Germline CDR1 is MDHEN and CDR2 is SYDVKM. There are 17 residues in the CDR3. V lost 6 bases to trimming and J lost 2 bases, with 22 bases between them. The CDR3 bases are TGTGCCAGCAGCCCGGGCGGGGCAGGCTGGATAAACACTGAAGCTTTCTTT. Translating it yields CASSPGGAGWINTEAFF.

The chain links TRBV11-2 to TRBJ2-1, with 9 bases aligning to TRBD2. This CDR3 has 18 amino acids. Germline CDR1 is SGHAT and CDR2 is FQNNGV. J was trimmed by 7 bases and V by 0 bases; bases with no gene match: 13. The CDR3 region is CASSLDHGRAGGGNEQFF. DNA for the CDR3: TGTGCCAGCAGCTTAGATCACGGGCGAGCGGGGGGCGGGAATGAGCAGTTCTTC. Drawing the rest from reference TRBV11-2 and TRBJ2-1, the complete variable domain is EAGVAQSPRYKIIEKRQSVAFWCNPISGHATLYWYQQILGQGPKLLIQFQNNGVVDDSQLPKDRFSAERLKGVDSTLKIQPAKLEDSAVYLCASSLDHGRAGGGNEQFFGPGTRLTVL.

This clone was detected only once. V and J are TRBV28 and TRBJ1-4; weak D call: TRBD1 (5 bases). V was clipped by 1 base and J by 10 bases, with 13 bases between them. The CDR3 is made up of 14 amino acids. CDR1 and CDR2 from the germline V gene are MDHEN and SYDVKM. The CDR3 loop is CASSLSTGSRKLFF. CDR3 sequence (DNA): TGTGCCAGCAGTTTATCCACAGGTTCGAGAAAACTGTTTTTT.

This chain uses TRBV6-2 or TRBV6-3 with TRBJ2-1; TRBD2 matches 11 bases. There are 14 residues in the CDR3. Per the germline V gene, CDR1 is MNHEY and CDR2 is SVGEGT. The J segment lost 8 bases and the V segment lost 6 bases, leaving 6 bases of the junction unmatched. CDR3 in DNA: TGTGCCAGCAGCCCTAGCGGGAGGTTCGATGAGCAGTTCTTC. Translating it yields CASSPSGRFDEQFF.

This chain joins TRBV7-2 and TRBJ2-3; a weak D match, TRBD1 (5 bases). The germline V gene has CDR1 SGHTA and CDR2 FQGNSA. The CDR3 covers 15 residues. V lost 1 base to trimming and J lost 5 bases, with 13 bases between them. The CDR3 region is CASSLVSRVEDTQYF. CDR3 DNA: TGTGCCAGCAGCTTAGTATCCAGGGTTGAAGATACGCAGTATTTT. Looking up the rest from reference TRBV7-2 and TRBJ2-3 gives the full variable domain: GAGVSQSPSNKVTEKGKDVELRCDPISGHTALYWYRQSLGQGLEFLIYFQGNSAPDKSGLPSDRFSAERTGGSVSTLTIQRTQQEDSAVYLCASSLVSRVEDTQYFGPGTRLTVL.

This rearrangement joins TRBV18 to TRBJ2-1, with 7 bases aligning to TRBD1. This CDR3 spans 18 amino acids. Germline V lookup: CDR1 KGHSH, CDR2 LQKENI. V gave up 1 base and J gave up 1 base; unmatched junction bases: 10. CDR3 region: CASSPLGGAPGSYNEQFF. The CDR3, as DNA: TGTGCCAGCTCACCACTAGGGGGCGCTCCGGGATCCTACAATGAGCAGTTCTTC. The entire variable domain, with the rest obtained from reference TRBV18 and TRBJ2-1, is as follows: NAGVMQNPRHLVRRRGQEARLRCSPMKGHSHVYWYRQLPEEGLKFMVYLQKENIIDESGMPKERFSAEFPKEGPSILRIQQVVRGDSAAYFCASSPLGGAPGSYNEQFFGPGTRLTVL.